Sequencing of this TCR beta chain was carried out in a study of cytomegalovirus exposure and HLA in healthy donors. Turning to this clone: The antigen remains undetermined.

Libraries were prepared by immunoSEQ multiplex PCR; TCRdb keeps only in-frame clonotypes and omits some of them. There are approximately 140,000 clones in the sample; about 87% occur only once, and roughly 9.4% lies in the top ten. The study, taken as a whole, reports: 164 TCR beta chains were listed as cytomegalovirus-associated. Specific recognition of CMV antigens was confirmed in vitro for three chains (all CMV-associated).

The CDR3 is 14 amino acids. CDR1 and CDR2 (germline): SGDLS, YYNGEE. V lost 3 bases and J lost 5, with 12 bases in between. The chain couples TRBV9 to TRBJ2-4; D is possibly TRBD2 (5 bases). The sequence derives from a man aged 18 to 35 in good health and CMV-seropositive. What was sequenced was PBMCs. CDR3 nucleotides: TGTGCCAGCAGCGCGCACGGACTGGAAAACATTCAGTACTTC. Residues: CASSAHGLENIQYF. The variable domain in full, with the rest retrieved from reference TRBV9 and TRBJ2-4, is DSGVTQTPKHLITATGQRVTLRCSPRSGDLSVYWYQQSLDQGLQFLIQYYNGEERAKGNILERFSAQQFPDLHSELNLSSLELGDSALYFCASSAHGLENIQYFGAGTRLSVL.